A selection of T cell receptor beta chains follows, all from one sample in a study of T cells in Graves' hyperthyroidism and ophthalmopathy. TCRdb used MiXCR to reprocess the multiplex PCR reads, holding one entry per CDR3 protein. The table shows fewer than 600,000 distinct CDR3 sequences, with 14% occurring only once. The sequenced material came from blood. Source of these receptors: a woman in her 40s with Graves' hyperthyroidism. Each CDR3 is given with its conserved first and last residue. The D gene is left open where the match is weak. Only part of the rows carry a size: once, few, many, or a class if the clone is expanded.

TGTGCCAGCAGTGAATGGGCGGAATCCTATAATTCACCCCTCCACTTT	CASSEWAESYNSPLHF	few	TRBV25-1	TRBJ1-6	NA
TGTGCCAGCAGTTCCGGGGATAGGGCAGGCTACACCTTC	CASSSGDRAGYTF	many	TRBV28	TRBJ1-2	NA
TGTGCCAGCAGTTTTGTAACAGCCGGCCGGAATGAGCAGTTCTTC	CASSFVTAGRNEQFF	few	TRBV27	TRBJ2-1	NA
TGTGCCAGCAGCGACTCGTGGGGGGCGAAGGCCTACGAGCAGTACTTC	CASSDSWGAKAYEQYF	few	TRBV14	TRBJ2-7	NA
TGTGCCAGCAGTTTACTGGGGGCAAACTCCTACGAGCAGTACTTC	CASSLLGANSYEQYF	many	TRBV12-3/TRBV12-4	TRBJ2-7	NA
TGTGCCAGCAGCCCCGGGTCTGACACCGGGGAGCTGTTTTTT	CASSPGSDTGELFF	many	TRBV7-6	TRBJ2-2	NA
TGTGCCAGCAGCTTGGCCCTCAGGGACCCAGGGAGCAATCAGCCCCAGCATTTT	CASSLALRDPGSNQPQHF	few	TRBV5-5	TRBJ1-5	NA
TGTGCCAGCAGTTACTCCGGGACAGGGGGCGTTTCTGGCACTGAAGCTTTCTTT	CASSYSGTGGVSGTEAFF	NA	TRBV6-2/TRBV6-3	TRBJ1-1	TRBD1
TGTGCCAGCAGTTTAGGAGGGTCCGAGCAGTACTTC	CASSLGGSEQYF	many	TRBV12-3/TRBV12-4	TRBJ2-7	NA
TGTGCCATCAGTGAGACTAGCGGGAGTGGTGGGGAGACCCAGTACTTC	CAISETSGSGGETQYF	few	TRBV10-3	TRBJ2-5	TRBD2
TGCAGTGCTAGAGATTGGACTAGCGGGAATCCCGGGGATGAGCAGTTCTTC	CSARDWTSGNPGDEQFF	NA	TRBV20-1	TRBJ2-1	TRBD2
TGTGCCAGCAGCAAGGACAGGCCGATAATGAACACTGAAGCTTTCTTT	CASSKDRPIMNTEAFF	many	TRBV13	TRBJ1-1	TRBD1
TGTGCCAGCAGTTACGGTACTAGCCCCAACACCGGGGAGCTGTTTTTT	CASSYGTSPNTGELFF	NA	TRBV6-5	TRBJ2-2	NA
TGTGCCAGCAGTTTAGGGGGGCCACAGACTGGAAACGCCATATATTTT	CASSLGGPQTGNAIYF	few	TRBV12-3/TRBV12-4	TRBJ1-3	NA
TGCGCCAGCAGCCCCGAGGGCTTTACCAGAATAGTAAAGGGGAAAAACATTCAGTACTTC	CASSPEGFTRIVKGKNIQYF	few	TRBV5-1	TRBJ2-4	NA
TGTGCCAGCAGCTTGGGGGCTAGCGGGAACGAGCAGTACTTC	CASSLGASGNEQYF	NA	TRBV7-9	TRBJ2-7	TRBD2
TGTGCCAGCAGTGCGGCTAGCGGACAAGAGACCCAGTACTTC	CASSAASGQETQYF	NA	TRBV6-1	TRBJ2-5	TRBD2
TGCAGTGCTAGAGATCGGCTAGCGGGATTTGGAAATGAGCAGTTCTTC	CSARDRLAGFGNEQFF	many	TRBV20-1	TRBJ2-1	TRBD2
TGTGCCAGCCTTAGGGGACAGGGAAACAATGAGCAGTTCTTC	CASLRGQGNNEQFF	many	TRBV6-1	TRBJ2-1	TRBD1
TGTGCCAGCAGGGACTCAGTAAATTACGAGCAGTACTTC	CASRDSVNYEQYF	many	TRBV28	TRBJ2-7	NA
TGCGCCAGCACTTCCGATAATGCCGATACGCAGTATTTT	CASTSDNADTQYF	many	TRBV5-1	TRBJ2-3	NA
TGTGCCAGCAGCCCACAGGGGGCAAGGTATAATTCACCCCTCCACTTT	CASSPQGARYNSPLHF	NA	TRBV2	TRBJ1-6	TRBD1
TGTGCCAGCAGTTACTCGACGGACTTCTATGGCTACACCTTC	CASSYSTDFYGYTF	many	TRBV6-6	TRBJ1-2	NA
TGCAGCGTTCCAACTAGCGGGAGGGATTACAATGAGCAGTTCTTC	CSVPTSGRDYNEQFF	NA	TRBV29-1	TRBJ2-1	TRBD2
TGTGCCAGCAGCTTCCCGGGACAGGATAACACCGGGGAGCTGTTTTTT	CASSFPGQDNTGELFF	NA	TRBV7-2	TRBJ2-2	TRBD1
TGTGCCATCCAACCAGTCGGGGGGGGTGAGCAGTTCTTC	CAIQPVGGGEQFF	few	TRBV10-3	TRBJ2-1	TRBD2
TGTGCCAGCGGTACTCTGGCTGGGGCCAACGTCCTGACTTTC	CASGTLAGANVLTF	few	TRBV6-2/TRBV6-3	TRBJ2-6	NA
TGTGCCAGCAGCCAGAGACCCATTAGCGGGAGGAGCAGCGAGCAGTACTTC	CASSQRPISGRSSEQYF	few	TRBV9	TRBJ2-7	TRBD2
TGTGCCAGCTCACCAGCCGACTCCTACAATGAGCAGTTCTTC	CASSPADSYNEQFF	many	TRBV18	TRBJ2-1	NA
TGTGCCAGCACCCATGGACAGGGGTATAATTCACCCCTCCACTTT	CASTHGQGYNSPLHF	NA	TRBV6-1	TRBJ1-6	TRBD1
TGCAGTGCTCTAGCGGGAGGGGAGAATGAGCAGTTCTTC	CSALAGGENEQFF	few	TRBV20-1	TRBJ2-1	TRBD2
TGTGCCAGCAGTGAACTTGGACAGGGTGAAAAACTGTTTTTT	CASSELGQGEKLFF	many	TRBV2	TRBJ1-4	TRBD1
TGTGCCAGCAGGATTAGCTCCTACGAGCAGTACTTC	CASRISSYEQYF	NA	TRBV6-1	TRBJ2-7	NA
TGTGCCAGCAGTAGTGCGAAGCAGTACTTC	CASSSAKQYF	few	TRBV28	TRBJ2-7	NA
TGTGCCAGCAGCTCACCCGGGGTAGAGACCCAGTACTTC	CASSSPGVETQYF	NA	TRBV7-9	TRBJ2-5	NA
TGTGCCAGCAGGACGGGTAGCGGCCGCTACAATGAGCAGTTCTTC	CASRTGSGRYNEQFF	NA	TRBV28	TRBJ2-1	NA
TGTGCCAGCAGTTTTGGACTAGCGGGGACGAGTGAGCAGTTCTTC	CASSFGLAGTSEQFF	many	TRBV27	TRBJ2-1	TRBD2
TGTGCCAGCAGTTGGGGACAGGGTGGCTACGAGCAGTACTTC	CASSWGQGGYEQYF	few	TRBV6-5	TRBJ2-7	TRBD1
TGTGCCAGCTCACCTCAGCGGGACTCCGAGACCCAGTACTTC	CASSPQRDSETQYF	many	TRBV18	TRBJ2-5	TRBD2
TGTGCCAGTAGTCCCGGGGTGACTAGAACCAATGAGCAGTTCTTC	CASSPGVTRTNEQFF	few	TRBV19	TRBJ2-1	NA
TGTGCCAGCAGCTTGAACATAGCGGGAGGGGTCGAGCAGTACTTC	CASSLNIAGGVEQYF	few	TRBV7-9	TRBJ2-7	TRBD2
TGTGCCAGCAGCCGGGACCAATCCTACAATGAGCAGTTCTTC	CASSRDQSYNEQFF	few	TRBV6-4	TRBJ2-1	NA
TGTGCCAGCAGCCTTTCCGGTGGTGGCTACACCTTC	CASSLSGGGYTF	many	TRBV3-1	TRBJ1-2	NA
TGCAGTGCTACGGGGACTAGCGGGATAACGCAGTTCTTC	CSATGTSGITQFF	NA	TRBV20-1	TRBJ2-1	TRBD2